The 21 T cell receptor beta chains given below trace back to one sample, sequenced in a study of blood T cell repertoires in COVID-19. Profiling relied on immunoSEQ multiplex PCR, and the TCRdb table lists in-frame clones only, not all of them. This table has 160,000 or so clones, 81% appearing once. Sequenced material: PBMCs or T cells enriched from blood (not recorded which). The source is a woman between 40 and 55 years old with acute COVID-19.

The gene calls are TRBV6-5 and TRBJ1-1; D is possibly TRBD1 (6 bases). The CDR3 is made up of 14 amino acids. Germline lookup yields CDR1 MNHEY and CDR2 SVGAGI. V dropped 5 bases and J dropped 3 bases, with 13 bases sitting between them. Here the CDR3 reads CASSPPTGHTEAFF. DNA for the CDR3: TGTGCCAGCAGTCCACCGACAGGTCACACTGAAGCTTTCTTT.

The gene calls are TRBV24-1 and TRBJ2-3, with D possibly TRBD1 on 6 matching bases. Germline lookup yields CDR1 KGHDR and CDR2 SFDVKD. V gave up 3 bases and J gave up 2 bases, with 11 bases separating them. The CDR3 length is 15 residues. Here the CDR3 reads CATSDTTGNTDTQYF. The CDR3 DNA is TGTGCCACCAGTGATACCACAGGGAACACAGATACGCAGTATTTT.

The chain is built from TRBV6-5 and TRBJ1-1; 7 positions agree with TRBD1. There are 13 residues in the CDR3. Germline trimming cut 6 bases from V and 4 bases from J; bases unmatched to any gene: 5. Germline lookup yields CDR1 MNHEY and CDR2 SVGAGI. As DNA, the CDR3 is TGTGCCAGCAGGTACAGGGGAGGCACTGAAGCTTTCTTT. It codes for CASRYRGGTEAFF.

The count of this clone is one. The V call is TRBV7-9, the J call TRBJ1-1; D possibly corresponds to TRBD1 (5 bases). Trimming stripped 5 bases from V and 5 bases from J, with 15 bases between. This CDR3 spans 14 amino acids. Germline loops: CDR1 SEHNR, CDR2 FQNEAQ (reference sequence). CDR3 nucleotide sequence: TGTGCCAGCAGCCCGGTTCAGGGAGGTACTGAAGCTTTCTTT. Amino acids: CASSPVQGGTEAFF.

This clone was observed a handful of times. V and J are TRBV28 and TRBJ1-4; 9 bases agree with TRBD1. After removal of 0 bases from V and 3 bases from J, the junction contained 2 bases not matched to a gene. The CDR3 is 16 amino acids. The germline V gene has CDR1 MDHEN and CDR2 SYDVKM. This CDR3 reads CASSLWGQGSNEKLFF. For the CDR3, the DNA is TGTGCCAGCAGTTTATGGGGACAGGGTTCTAATGAAAAACTGTTTTTT. Full variable domain (remainder filled in from reference TRBV28 and TRBJ1-4): DVKVTQSSRYLVKRTGEKVFLECVQDMDHENMFWYRQDPGLGLRLIYFSYDVKMKEKGDIPEGYSVSREKKERFSLILESASTNQTSMYLCASSLWGQGSNEKLFFGSGTQLSVL.

This clone appeared a few times. The chain is built from TRBV6-5 and TRBJ1-2; possible D gene TRBD1, 6 bases. Trimming shortened V by 3 bases and J by 5 bases, and 13 bases separated the two germline ends. CDR1 and CDR2 (germline): MNHEY, SVGAGI. The CDR3 is 14 amino acids. The chain's CDR3 is CASSYSGTLYGYTF. Written as DNA, the CDR3 is TGTGCCAGCAGTTATTCAGGGACACTATATGGCTACACCTTC.

The count of this clone is one. This chain uses TRBV11-2 with TRBJ1-1; possible D gene TRBD1, 5 bases. Germline V lookup: CDR1 SGHAT, CDR2 FQNNGV. The germline V and J ends were trimmed by 1 base and 11 bases, with 26 bases remaining between them. The CDR3 has 17 amino acids. CDR3 sequence: CASSLGWGVSGPQYAFF. CDR3 coding DNA: TGTGCCAGCAGCTTAGGGTGGGGGGTCTCGGGGCCACAATACGCTTTCTTT.

The chain links TRBV30 to TRBJ2-5, with a possible D match to TRBD2 (6 bases). This CDR3 region has 13 residues. V lost 2 bases to trimming and J lost 1 base, with 8 bases between them. Germline CDR1 GTSNPN, CDR2 SVGIG (reference sequence). CDR3 protein: CAWSTGVQETQYF. CDR3 sequence (DNA): TGTGCCTGGAGTACGGGGGTCCAAGAGACCCAGTACTTC.

The V gene is TRBV9, the J gene TRBJ2-2; TRBD2 aligns across 7 bases. This CDR3 has 16 residues. The V segment lost 0 bases and the J segment 5 bases; nucleotides outside the gene matches: 7. Germline loops: CDR1 SGDLS, CDR2 YYNGEE. CDR3 residues: CASSVGVGGRTGELFF. CDR3 nucleotide sequence: TGTGCCAGCAGCGTAGGGGTGGGAGGGCGAACCGGGGAGCTGTTTTTT.

The chain carries TRBV11-2 and TRBJ2-1; 7 bases align to TRBD2. CDR1 is SGHAT, CDR2 FQNNGV, per germline. This CDR3 has 13 residues. V shed 2 bases and J 9 bases; nucleotides not matched to a gene: 4. The CDR3 spells CASSLFGGGEQFF. The CDR3 nucleotides read TGTGCCAGCAGCTTATTTGGGGGGGGTGAGCAGTTCTTC.

The chain carries TRBV25-1 and TRBJ2-3; 12 bases fit TRBD2. The length of the CDR3 is 18 residues. The trim removed 4 bases at V and 6 bases at J, leaving 14 bases unmatched. The V gene's germline CDR1 is MGHDK and CDR2 SYGVNS. CDR3 amino acids: CASSVGTNSLAGGDTQYF. The CDR3 coding sequence is TGTGCCAGCAGTGTCGGGACGAATTCACTAGCGGGAGGTGATACGCAGTATTTT.

This chain joins TRBV3-1 (or the pseudogene TRBV3-2) and TRBJ2-1, with 10 bases lining up with TRBD2. Germline V gives CDR1 LGHDT, CDR2 YNNKEL (reference sequence). CDR3 length equals 16 residues. V trimming: 1 base; J trimming: 6 bases; junction bases outside the gene matches: 6. The CDR3 nucleotides read TGTGCCAGCAGCCAAGGGACCATAGCGGGAGGCAATGAGCAGTTCTTC. Translating gives CASSQGTIAGGNEQFF.

The genes are TRBV5-4 and TRBJ2-3, with 7 bases aligning to TRBD2. Germline loops: CDR1 SGHNT, CDR2 YYREEE (reference sequence). The trim removed 4 bases at V and 2 bases at J, leaving 10 bases unmatched. The CDR3 consists of 16 residues. Here the CDR3 DNA reads TGTGCCAGCAGCCTCGGAGCGGGGAAGACCACAGATACGCAGTATTTT. It specifies CASSLGAGKTTDTQYF.

This clone showed up just once. The chain has TRBV6-1 and TRBJ1-2, with a tentative D call TRBD1 (6 bases). This CDR3 spans 13 amino acids. Germline V gene lookup returns CDR1 MNHNS and CDR2 SASEGT. The V gene lost 2 bases and the J gene lost 7 bases, with 11 bases spanning the gap. The CDR3 DNA reads TGTGCCAGCAGTGAAACAGGGAAGGGTGGCTACACCTTC. Its translation: CASSETGKGGYTF.

The chain couples TRBV15 to TRBJ2-7; perhaps TRBD2 as D (5 bases). This CDR3 is built from 16 residues. The germline V and J ends were trimmed by 5 bases and 0 bases, with 17 bases remaining between them. CDR1 and CDR2 (germline): LNHNV, YYDKDF (reference sequence). CDR3 region: CATSPPDSPSSYEQYV. The CDR3 region has the DNA TGTGCCACCAGCCCTCCGGACTCGCCCAGCTCCTACGAGCAGTACGTC.

The V and J genes are TRBV18 and TRBJ2-7; 10 nucleotides match TRBD1. J gave up 6 bases and V 2 bases, and 7 bases lay outside the gene matches. The germline gives CDR1 KGHSH, CDR2 LQKENI. This CDR3 is built from 15 residues. CDR3 DNA: TGTGCCAGCTCACCAAGTGGGGACAGGGGCGGCGAGCAGTACTTC. Its protein is CASSPSGDRGGEQYF. Supplemented by reference TRBV18 and TRBJ2-7, the full variable domain reads NAGVMQNPRHLVRRRGQEARLRCSPMKGHSHVYWYRQLPEEGLKFMVYLQKENIIDESGMPKERFSAEFPKEGPSILRIQQVVRGDSAAYFCASSPSGDRGGEQYFGPGTRLTVT.

The table lists this clone with a few counts. The CDR3 spells CASSLGLATNEQFF. The DNA for the CDR3 is TGTGCCAGCAGCTTAGGGCTAGCTACAAATGAGCAGTTCTTC. The rearrangement joins TRBV11-2 to TRBJ2-1, with D perhaps matching TRBD2 (5 bases). V shed 1 base and J shed 7 bases, with 11 bases lying between them. Germline CDR1 is SGHAT and CDR2 is FQNNGV. There are 14 residues in the CDR3.

The chain uses TRBV27 and TRBJ1-1, with D perhaps matching TRBD1 (6 bases). Per the germline V gene, CDR1 is MNHEY and CDR2 is SMNVEV (reference sequence). The CDR3 sequence is 15 residues long. V lost 8 bases and J lost 1, with 17 bases in between. CDR3 loop: CASGDRSLGNTEAFF. CDR3 DNA: TGTGCCAGCGGAGACAGGTCCCTCGGGAACACTGAAGCTTTCTTT.

The chain employs TRBV6-5 and TRBJ2-7; TRBD1 agrees at 7 bases. The length of the CDR3 is 15 residues. Germline V gives CDR1 MNHEY, CDR2 SVGAGI. V was clipped by 5 bases and J by 4 bases; unmatched bases: 11. This CDR3 reads CASSTFDRADYEQYV. The CDR3 bases are TGTGCCAGCAGTACCTTCGACAGGGCTGATTACGAGCAGTACGTC.

This sequence joins TRBV5-1 and TRBJ1-4; D remains ambiguous. The CDR3 spans 15 residues. Germline values: CDR1 SGHRS, CDR2 YFSETQ. V was cut by 0 bases and J by 5 bases, with 11 bases left in between. DNA of the CDR3: TGCGCCAGCAGCTTGGACCTTAGAGGGAATGAAAAACTGTTTTTT. This codes for CASSLDLRGNEKLFF. The full variable domain, its missing parts supplied by reference TRBV5-1 and TRBJ1-4, is KAGVTQTPRYLIKTRGQQVTLSCSPISGHRSVSWYQQTPGQGLQFLFEYFSETQRNKGNFPGRFSGRQFSNSRSEMNVSTLELGDSALYLCASSLDLRGNEKLFFGSGTQLSVL.

The CDR3 DNA reads TGTGCCAGCAGCTTACGTCAGGGGGCGGGTATCGAGCAGTACTTC. This gives the protein CASSLRQGAGIEQYF. This chain connects TRBV7-8 to TRBJ2-7, with 8 bases fitting TRBD1. J was trimmed by 6 bases and V by 2 bases; bases with no gene match: 9. Germline V CDR1 and CDR2: SGHVS, FQNEAQ. This CDR3 is 15 amino acids long. The whole variable domain, remainder taken from reference TRBV7-8 and TRBJ2-7, is GAGVSQSPRYKVAKRGQDVALRCDPISGHVSLFWYQQALGQGPEFLTYFQNEAQLDKSGLPSDRFFAERPEGSVSTLKIQRTQQEDSAVYLCASSLRQGAGIEQYFGPGTRLTVT.